At least ten counts were recorded for the clone carrying this TCR beta chain. Its antigen is as yet unknown. The data are from a study of T-cell reconstitution after alpha-beta-depleted transplantation in children. Study outcomes and limitations: Some patients' high day-60 TCRbeta diversity was attributed to recipient cells surviving conditioning.

This CDR3 contains 15 residues. The germline V and J ends were trimmed by 3 bases and 0 bases, with 9 bases remaining between them. Germline CDR1 MDHEN, CDR2 SYDVKM. The TCRbeta library incorporated unique molecular identifiers. TCRdb reprocessed the PCR reads via MiXCR and lists one record per CDR3 protein. The table shows hundreds of thousands of distinct CDR3 sequences, with 13% occurring only once. This TCR came from a girl aged 2-9 years with congenital amegakaryocytic thrombocytopenia, due to receive a stem cell transplant. The input for sequencing was PBMCs, taken before TCRalphabeta/CD19-depleted stem cell transplant. V and J are TRBV28 and TRBJ2-1, with no clear D. The CDR3 is CASSFRQSSYNEQFF. CDR3 bases: TGTGCCAGCAGTTTCAGGCAGAGCTCCTACAATGAGCAGTTCTTC.